These 25 T cell receptor beta chains came from one sample sequenced in a study of shared clonotypes between healthy human individuals (dated by TCRdb to the early 2020s). Libraries were constructed by the immunoSEQ multiplex PCR assay. Held by TCRdb, this immuneACCESS table contains in-frame sequences only and omits some clones. Under half of the omission traces to an unresolved V gene where checked; the cause of the rest is unknown. The sample has about 1 million clones on record, about 74% of them singletons. The ten largest clones add up to about 1.5% of the sample. Sequencing was done on a sample of memory CD4+ T cells sorted from blood. The label giving this sample's cell subset or site can be read as: CD45RA-negative fraction. These TCRs come from a man aged 18 to 29 in good health.

This clone occurred a few times. The V gene is TRBV4-3, the J gene TRBJ2-2; D call uncertain. There are 13 residues in the CDR3. Germline V gene lookup returns CDR1 LGHNA and CDR2 YSLEER. Trimming removed 3 bases at V and 6 bases at J, with 8 bases between. The CDR3 coding sequence is TGCGCCAGCAGCCAGGGCTCGGCCGGGGAGCTGTTTTTT. Translated, it gives CASSQGSAGELFF.

This chain connects TRBV5-1 to TRBJ2-6, with D perhaps assigned TRBD1 or TRBD2 (6 bases each). V lost 4 bases to trimming and J lost 2 bases, with 13 bases between them. This CDR3 comprises 16 residues. Germline assignment: CDR1 SGHRS and CDR2 YFSETQ. Here the CDR3 DNA reads TGCGCCAGCAGCGGGGGGCGGGCAGCTGGGGCCAACGTCCTGACTTTC. Translation gives CASSGGRAAGANVLTF.

This clone was counted once. The J gene is TRBJ1-2, the V gene TRBV15, with D possibly matching TRBD1 (5 bases). This CDR3 comprises 13 residues. Germline assignment: CDR1 LNHNV and CDR2 YYDKDF (reference sequence). V was trimmed by 0 bases and J by 4 bases, leaving 6 bases between them. In DNA form, the CDR3 reads TGTGCCACCAGCAGAGATGGGGCCTATGGCTACACCTTC. Its translation: CATSRDGAYGYTF.

On this clone itself: This CDR3 is also generated by other DNA sequences in the sample. V usage is TRBV18 and J usage is TRBJ2-7; D is ambiguous. The CDR3 loop spans 11 amino acids. CDR1 KGHSH and CDR2 LQKENI come from the germline V gene. Trimming took 3 bases from V and 4 from J, leaving 4 bases between them. CDR3 DNA: TGTGCCAGCTCACCGGGGTACGAGCAGTACTTC. It specifies CASSPGYEQYF.

The chain couples TRBV2 to TRBJ1-5, with D unclear. V gave up 4 bases and J gave up 3 bases, with 13 bases separating them. Germline V lookup: CDR1 SNHLY, CDR2 FYNNEI. The CDR3 is 15 amino acids. In DNA form, the CDR3 reads TGTGCCAGCAGTGTATTTGGGAGGGCCAATCAGCCCCAGCATTTT. Translation gives CASSVFGRANQPQHF.

The chain joins TRBV19 to TRBJ2-7; TRBD1 or TRBD2 may be the D gene (5 bases each). The V and J ends lost 8 bases and 4 bases respectively, with 18 bases between them. The germline gives CDR1 LNHDA, CDR2 SQIVND (reference sequence). The CDR3 runs to 14 residues. In nucleotides, the CDR3 is TGTGCCAGTCAGGGCCGGGACCGCACATACGAGCAGTACTTC. This codes for CASQGRDRTYEQYF.

This chain links TRBV18 with TRBJ1-1; D might be TRBD1 (5 bases). There are 14 residues in the CDR3. V shed 3 bases and J shed 4 bases, with 12 bases lying between them. Germline V gene lookup returns CDR1 KGHSH and CDR2 LQKENI. The DNA of the CDR3 is TGTGCCAGCTCACCGAATTTTGGGGGCACTGAAGCTTTCTTT. This encodes CASSPNFGGTEAFF.

At least ten counts were recorded for this clone. Other DNA sequences in this specimen translate into the identical CDR3. The chain carries TRBV5-1 and TRBJ2-5; 7 positions match TRBD2. This CDR3 is built from 14 residues. The junction had 7 bases not matched to a gene; V was cut back by 4 bases and J by 4 bases. Looked up from germline, CDR1 is SGHRS and CDR2 is YFSETQ. The CDR3 reads CASSPEGGRETQYF. The CDR3 region has the DNA TGCGCCAGCAGCCCCGAGGGAGGGAGAGAGACCCAGTACTTC.

The gene calls are TRBV7-3 and TRBJ2-3, with TRBD2 matching over 9 bases. V was pared by 5 bases and J by 1 base, with 4 bases of the junction left unmatched. Per the germline V gene, CDR1 is SGHTA and CDR2 is FQGTGA. The CDR3 has 15 residues. CDR3 residues: CASSLVAGGTDTQYF. The CDR3, as DNA: TGTGCCAGCAGCCTCGTAGCGGGGGGCACAGATACGCAGTATTTT.

V usage is TRBV11-2 and J usage is TRBJ1-4; 9 bases line up with TRBD1. The CDR3 covers 15 residues. The ends lost 2 bases at V and 8 bases at J; junction bases unmatched: 6. The germline V gene has CDR1 SGHAT and CDR2 FQNNGV. This CDR3 is CASSLQQGAGEKLFF. In DNA form, the CDR3 reads TGTGCCAGCAGCTTACAACAGGGGGCGGGGGAAAAACTGTTTTTT.

A word on this clone: The same CDR3 arises from other DNA sequences in this sample as well. The chain combines TRBV9 with TRBJ2-1; no reliable D call. The CDR3 contains 13 residues. The V end lost 0 bases, the J end lost 0 bases, and 1 base lay between the germline ends. Per germline, CDR1 SGDLS and CDR2 YYNGEE. This chain's CDR3 is CASSVASYNEQFF. In DNA, the CDR3 is TGTGCCAGCAGCGTAGCCTCCTACAATGAGCAGTTCTTC.

This chain uses TRBV7-9 with TRBJ2-1; weak D call: TRBD2 (6 bases). Germline assignment: CDR1 SEHNR and CDR2 FQNEAQ (reference sequence). The CDR3 covers 14 residues. The V end lost 5 bases, the J end lost 3 bases, and 11 bases lay between the germline ends. The CDR3, as DNA: TGTGCCAGCAGCAGGGGACTGGGCTACAATGAGCAGTTCTTC. This sequence encodes CASSRGLGYNEQFF.

The chain recombines TRBV4-3 with TRBJ2-7; D is possibly TRBD1 (5 bases). Germline assignment: CDR1 LGHNA and CDR2 YSLEER. The CDR3 consists of 13 residues. V lost 2 bases, J lost 4 bases, and 9 bases lay in between. CDR3 sequence (DNA): TGCGCCAGCAGCCAACCCCCAGGGTACGAGCAGTACTTC. This translates into CASSQPPGYEQYF.

This clone turned up a few times. With a much larger clone just one base away, this may be a read error. Distinct nucleotide sequences in the sample also encode this CDR3. This chain links TRBV6-5 with TRBJ2-7; D is possibly TRBD1 (6 bases). The germline V gene has CDR1 MNHEY and CDR2 SVGAGI. The CDR3 totals 14 residues. Trimming removed 2 bases from V and 2 bases from J, with 10 bases in between. The CDR3 loop reads CASSYGQGTYEQYF. Here the CDR3 DNA reads TGTGCCAGCAGTTACGGGCAGGGGACCTACGAGCAGTACTTC.

V gene TRBV6-1 combines with J gene TRBJ2-7; the match to TRBD1 covers 7 bases. The CDR3 covers 14 residues. The V gene end was trimmed by 6 bases and the J gene end by 0 bases; junction bases not matched to a gene: 5. Germline CDR1 is MNHNS and CDR2 is SASEGT. The CDR3 loop is CASRTGQNSYEQYF. The CDR3 DNA reads as TGTGCCAGCAGAACGGGACAGAACTCCTACGAGCAGTACTTC.

The CDR3 reads CASSPSIISNQPQHF. CDR3 DNA: TGCGCCAGCAGTCCGAGCATCATTAGCAATCAGCCCCAGCATTTT. The rearrangement uses TRBV23-1 and TRBJ1-5; the D is unclear. TRBV23-1 belongs to the ORF category, with a function that is uncertain. Trimming shortened V by 4 bases and J by 0 bases, and 10 bases separated the two germline ends. This CDR3 spans 15 amino acids.

CDR3 sequence: CASSLEGVNEQYF. The CDR3 DNA reads as TGTGCCAGCAGTTTGGAGGGCGTGAACGAGCAGTACTTC. This sequence joins TRBV6-6 and TRBJ2-7; the D gene is possibly TRBD2 (6 bases). The V end lost 4 bases, the J end lost 5 bases, and 12 bases lay between the germline ends. Per the germline V gene, CDR1 is MNHNY and CDR2 is SVGAGI (reference sequence). The CDR3 extends over 13 amino acids.

In its sample, this clone was seen a few times. A read error may account for a junction end that differs from germline. The V and J genes are TRBV7-2 and TRBJ1-5, with D possibly TRBD1 on 5 matching bases. The length of the CDR3 is 12 residues. Germline V gene lookup returns CDR1 SGHTA and CDR2 FQGNSA. The CDR3 region is CASSDSTQPQHF. DNA for the CDR3: TGTGCCAGCAGTGACAGCACTCAGCCCCAGCATTTT.

The V and J genes are TRBV27 and TRBJ1-5; D unresolved. Germline lookup yields CDR1 MNHEY and CDR2 SMNVEV (reference sequence). The ends were cut back, 1 base at V and 7 bases at J, with 14 bases in the middle. The CDR3 is 15 amino acids. The CDR3 coding sequence is TGTGCCAGCAGTTTATACGGGAGTAGGGAACAGCCCCAGCATTTT. Protein: CASSLYGSREQPQHF.

This rearrangement joins TRBV18 to TRBJ2-7; a weak D match, TRBD2 (6 bases). The V end was cut by 4 bases, the J end by 5 bases, with 21 bases between. The germline gives CDR1 KGHSH, CDR2 LQKENI. This CDR3 is 16 amino acids long. CDR3 DNA: TGTGCCAGCTCACACGTAGGGCTAGCGATAGACAACGAGCAGTACTTC. Amino acids: CASSHVGLAIDNEQYF.

This clone has more than one count but fewer than ten. The J gene is TRBJ2-5, the V gene TRBV2; TRBD1 or TRBD2 may be the D gene (5 bases each). Trimming cost V 4 bases and J 4 bases, with 13 bases left between them. Per germline, CDR1 SNHLY and CDR2 FYNNEI. The length of the CDR3 is 14 residues. CDR3 nucleotides: TGTGCCAGCAGTGGGGACCTCAACCGAGAGACCCAGTACTTC. Amino acids: CASSGDLNRETQYF.

J is TRBJ1-2 and V is TRBV23-1, with no clear D. TRBV23-1 is an open reading frame whose function is uncertain. V was trimmed by 7 bases and J by 13 bases, leaving 16 bases between them. The CDR3 extends over 11 amino acids. The CDR3 loop reads CASTPRRECTF. In nucleotides, the CDR3 is TGCGCCAGCACCCCTCGGAGGGAGTGCACCTTC.

This clone appeared a single time. Other DNA sequences within the sample encode an identical CDR3. The chain uses TRBV5-1 and TRBJ1-6, with 7 bases that match TRBD1. The CDR3 has 15 residues. The germline CDR1 and CDR2 sequences are SGHRS and YFSETQ. The V and J ends lost 0 bases and 7 bases, in that order; junction bases with no gene match: 4. The DNA of the CDR3 is TGCGCCAGCAGCTTGGCTGCAGGGGGGAATTCACCCCTCCACTTT. It translates to CASSLAAGGNSPLHF.

This clone was counted between two and nine times. The chain recombines TRBV5-4 with TRBJ2-2; D is perhaps TRBD2 (6 bases). The length of the CDR3 is 14 residues. The germline gives CDR1 SGHNT, CDR2 YYREEE (reference sequence). Trimming cost V 4 bases and J 3 bases, with 10 bases left between them. The CDR3 protein is CASSPGLDTGELFF. The CDR3 nucleotides are TGTGCCAGCAGCCCGGGACTTGACACCGGGGAGCTGTTTTTT.

V usage is TRBV6-4 and J usage is TRBJ2-3; no definite D call. The ends were cut back, 3 bases at V and 0 bases at J, with 10 bases in the middle. The length of the CDR3 is 15 residues. Looked up from germline, CDR1 is MRHNA and CDR2 is SNTAGT. CDR3: CASSEDPSSTDTQYF. CDR3 sequence (DNA): TGTGCCAGCAGTGAGGACCCTTCTAGCACAGATACGCAGTATTTT.